The 28 T cell receptor beta chains listed next were all sequenced from one sample in a study of blood T cell repertoires in COVID-19. This table comes from immunoSEQ multiplex PCR, and its TCRdb copy is limited to in-frame clones, with some not included. The sample has approximately 210,000 clones; 86% are singletons. The sample taken for sequencing was peripheral blood. These receptors all come from a man aged 50-60 years with COVID-19, enrolled during active disease.

Here the CDR3 reads CSVEDFKGGNTGELFF. CDR3 coding DNA: TGCAGCGTTGAAGATTTTAAGGGAGGGAACACCGGGGAGCTGTTTTTT. The chain combines TRBV29-1 with TRBJ2-2; possible D gene TRBD2, 6 bases. Germline V gives CDR1 SQVTM, CDR2 ANQGSEA. V was pared by 0 bases and J by 1 base, with 12 bases between. The length of the CDR3 is 16 residues.

V gene TRBV2 combines with J gene TRBJ2-5, with 8 bases identical to TRBD2. Losses at the gene ends were 2 bases for V and 5 bases for J; bases not matched to a gene: 7. The CDR3 is 15 residues long. From germline, CDR1 is SNHLY and CDR2 FYNNEI. The CDR3 DNA is TGTGCCAGCAGTGAAAGTACTAGCGGAGGGGAGACCCAGTACTTC. Encoded protein: CASSESTSGGETQYF.

V is TRBV19 and J is TRBJ2-5, with 7 bases that match TRBD2. V was pared by 5 bases and J by 1 base, with 1 base of the junction left unmatched. This CDR3 is built from 13 residues. Germline V gene data show CDR1 as LNHDA and CDR2 as SQIVND (reference sequence). CDR3 sequence reads: CASSSSGQETQYF. The CDR3 coding sequence is TGTGCCAGTAGTTCTAGCGGCCAAGAGACCCAGTACTTC.

This CDR3 reads CAVRDSTNQPQHF. The DNA for the CDR3 is TGTGCCGTACGGGACAGTACCAATCAGCCCCAGCATTTT. The chain combines TRBV6-5 with TRBJ1-5; 7 nucleotides match TRBD1. From germline, CDR1 is MNHEY and CDR2 SVGAGI. After removal of 11 bases from V and 3 bases from J, the junction contained 7 bases not matched to a gene. The CDR3 totals 13 residues.

Only one count was recorded for this clone. This sequence joins TRBV9 and TRBJ2-7, with D possibly being TRBD1 (5 bases). Germline assignment: CDR1 SGDLS and CDR2 YYNGEE. Trimming stripped 0 bases from V and 0 bases from J, with 10 bases between. The CDR3 has 15 residues. The CDR3 DNA sequence: TGTGCCAGCAGCGTAGTGACAGTTTTCTCCTACGAGCAGTACTTC. This gives the protein CASSVVTVFSYEQYF.

This clone was counted a single time. V and J are TRBV18 and TRBJ1-2, with 7 bases matching TRBD1. The germline gives CDR1 KGHSH, CDR2 LQKENI. The CDR3 is made up of 19 amino acids. V lost 2 bases, J lost 0 bases, and 15 bases stayed unmatched. CDR3: CASSPGVPGGQQANYGYTF. Written as DNA, the CDR3 is TGTGCCAGCTCACCAGGGGTTCCAGGGGGACAGCAGGCTAACTATGGCTACACCTTC.

The chain couples TRBV7-8 to TRBJ1-1; TRBD1 matches at 8 bases. This CDR3 is built from 16 residues. Trimming took 7 bases from V and 6 from J; bases not matched to a gene: 16. The germline gives CDR1 SGHVS, CDR2 FQNEAQ. The CDR3 sequence: CASTRPATGAAAEAFF. The CDR3 nucleotides are TGTGCCAGCACCCGCCCCGCGACAGGGGCAGCCGCTGAAGCTTTCTTT.

This chain connects TRBV30 to TRBJ2-7; a weak D match, TRBD1 (6 bases). CDR3 length: 13 residues. Looked up from germline, CDR1 is GTSNPN and CDR2 is SVGIG (reference sequence). The V and J ends lost 2 bases and 2 bases respectively, with 10 bases between them. In nucleotides, the CDR3 is TGTGCCTGGAGTAGGGACAAGCCCTACGAGCAGTACTTC. This sequence encodes CAWSRDKPYEQYF.

The rearrangement links TRBV4-2 to TRBJ1-2; D may be TRBD1 (5 bases). Germline CDR1 is LGHNA and CDR2 is YNFKEQ. This CDR3 region has 15 residues. Deletions cut 1 base from V and 0 bases from J, with 9 bases between. CDR3 loop: CASSQGRGTNYGYTF. The CDR3 DNA reads as TGTGCCAGCAGCCAAGGTCGGGGGACTAACTATGGCTACACCTTC.

The chain employs TRBV5-8 and TRBJ1-2; 11 bases match TRBD1. Losses at the gene ends were 0 bases for V and 4 bases for J; bases not matched to a gene: 5. The CDR3 totals 16 residues. Looked up from germline, CDR1 is SGHTS and CDR2 is YDEGEE. CDR3 coding DNA: TGTGCCAGCAGCTTGGACGGGACAGGGGGTAGCTATGGCTACACCTTC. Translating it yields CASSLDGTGGSYGYTF.

The chain combines TRBV5-6 with TRBJ1-6; D uncertain. Germline V lookup: CDR1 SGHDT, CDR2 YYEEEE. The CDR3 has 17 amino acids. Trimming stripped 0 bases from V and 10 bases from J, with 20 bases between. CDR3 DNA: TGTGCCAGCAGCTTGGGAGCGGGCAGCCCTAACGGGTCACCCCTCCACTTT. Translation gives CASSLGAGSPNGSPLHF. Drawing the rest from reference TRBV5-6 and TRBJ1-6, the complete variable domain is DAGVTQSPTHLIKTRGQQVTLRCSPKSGHDTVSWYQQALGQGPQFIFQYYEEEERQRGNFPDRFSGHQFPNYSSELNVNALLLGDSALYLCASSLGAGSPNGSPLHFGNGTRLTVT.

The rearrangement links TRBV6-5 to TRBJ1-5; 8 positions match TRBD1. In germline, CDR1 is MNHEY, CDR2 SVGAGI. The CDR3 runs to 15 residues. V lost 6 bases, J lost 5 bases, and 9 bases stayed unmatched. CDR3 residues: CASSETGDLYQPQHF. The CDR3 DNA is TGTGCCAGCAGCGAGACAGGGGATCTTTATCAGCCCCAGCATTTT.

The chain combines TRBV19 with TRBJ2-4; perhaps TRBD2 as D (5 bases). This CDR3 is 14 amino acids long. Germline CDR1 reads LNHDA; CDR2 reads SQIVND (reference sequence). The V end was cut by 3 bases, the J end by 6 bases, with 12 bases between. The CDR3 protein is CASSMWGGGNIQYF. CDR3 coding DNA: TGTGCCAGTAGTATGTGGGGTGGAGGAAACATTCAGTACTTC.

The CDR3 reads CASSLQVADTQYF. The DNA of the CDR3 is TGCGCCAGCAGCTTGCAGGTGGCAGATACGCAGTATTTT. The chain carries TRBV5-1 and TRBJ2-3; D unresolved. V lost 1 base to trimming and J lost 4 bases, with 7 bases between them. The CDR3 covers 13 residues. Germline V lookup: CDR1 SGHRS, CDR2 YFSETQ.

The rearrangement joins TRBV6-1 to TRBJ1-1, with a possible D match to TRBD1 (6 bases). This CDR3 has 14 amino acids. Germline V gene lookup returns CDR1 MNHNS and CDR2 SASEGT. Trimming stripped 3 bases from V and 4 bases from J, with 12 bases between. The CDR3 loop is CASSEQGKSTEAFF. CDR3 coding DNA: TGTGCCAGCAGTGAGCAGGGGAAGTCCACTGAAGCTTTCTTT.

The chain carries TRBV7-3 and TRBJ2-1; D possibly corresponds to TRBD1 (6 bases). The CDR3 is 16 amino acids. The V and J ends lost 5 bases and 4 bases respectively, with 18 bases between them. The germline V gene has CDR1 SGHTA and CDR2 FQGTGA. The CDR3 sequence: CASSASWKGDYNEQFF. For the CDR3, the DNA is TGTGCCAGCAGCGCCTCGTGGAAGGGGGATTACAATGAGCAGTTCTTC.

This clone was recorded a few times. The rearrangement uses TRBV18 and TRBJ2-7; possibly TRBD2 for D (6 bases). Germline V CDR1 and CDR2: KGHSH, LQKENI. The germline V and J ends were trimmed by 2 bases and 4 bases, with 6 bases remaining between them. The CDR3 runs 12 residues. The CDR3 reads CASSPGRYEQYF. For the CDR3, the DNA is TGTGCCAGCTCACCAGGGAGGTACGAGCAGTACTTC.

This clone has only a few counts. This chain joins TRBV19 and TRBJ1-5; tentative D call: TRBD1 (6 bases). This CDR3 contains 17 residues. V was pared by 6 bases and J by 3 bases, with 21 bases between. CDR1 and CDR2 from the germline V gene are LNHDA and SQIVND (reference sequence). The CDR3 region is CASRASVGTLANQPQHF. The CDR3 nucleotides read TGTGCCAGTAGAGCTTCCGTAGGGACATTAGCCAATCAGCCCCAGCATTTT.

The chain recombines TRBV27 with TRBJ2-3; TRBD2 matches at 9 bases. With 2 bases clipped from V and 0 bases from J, the junction kept 9 bases outside the gene matches. There are 18 residues in the CDR3. From germline, CDR1 is MNHEY and CDR2 SMNVEV (reference sequence). The CDR3 region is CASSLGASLAGSTDTQYF. The CDR3, as DNA: TGTGCCAGCAGTTTAGGTGCAAGTCTAGCGGGGAGCACAGATACGCAGTATTTT.

This chain joins TRBV28 and TRBJ1-6, with D perhaps TRBD1 (5 bases). The V gene's germline CDR1 is MDHEN and CDR2 SYDVKM. Trimming shortened V by 3 bases and J by 7 bases, and 13 bases separated the two germline ends. CDR3 size: 15 residues. Here the CDR3 DNA reads TGTGCCAGCAGTTTGGGGCAGGGAAGCAATTCACCCCTCCACTTT. It codes for CASSLGQGSNSPLHF.

The sample holds a few counts of this clone. The CDR3 spells CASSLLGGGSPLHF. The CDR3 DNA reads TGTGCCAGCAGTTTGCTAGGGGGCGGTTCACCCCTCCACTTT. The chain combines TRBV27 with TRBJ1-6; 7 bases agree with TRBD1. Trimming removed 3 bases from V and 9 bases from J; junction bases left unmatched: 5. This CDR3 has 14 amino acids. CDR1 and CDR2 (germline): MNHEY, SMNVEV (reference sequence).

The rearrangement links TRBV10-3 to TRBJ1-5, with a tentative D call TRBD1 (6 bases). From germline, CDR1 is ENHRY and CDR2 SYGVKD. Trimming took off 2 bases at V and 4 bases at J, with 12 bases between the two ends. This CDR3 is built from 15 residues. The CDR3 DNA sequence: TGTGCCATCAGTGAGACGGACAGTGCGAATCAGCCCCAGCATTTT. Translating it yields CAISETDSANQPQHF.

The CDR3 nucleotides are TGCGCCAGCAGCCAGGTGGGTCTAGCGGGGGGCCATAGCTCCAATGAGCAGTTCTTC. It yields the protein CASSQVGLAGGHSSNEQFF. This rearrangement joins TRBV5-1 to TRBJ2-1, with 11 bases that match TRBD2. Germline trimming cut 4 bases from V and 6 bases from J; bases unmatched to any gene: 18. CDR1 and CDR2 from the germline V gene are SGHRS and YFSETQ. The CDR3 is 19 amino acids.

In this sample, this clone turned up a few times. This chain joins TRBV25-1 and TRBJ1-2; 7 bases fit TRBD1. Germline values: CDR1 MGHDK, CDR2 SYGVNS. J was trimmed by 8 bases and V by 1 base; bases with no gene match: 10. The CDR3 spans 15 residues. The CDR3 is CASSELGPRGKGYTF. CDR3 in DNA: TGTGCCAGCAGTGAATTGGGGCCCAGGGGGAAGGGCTACACCTTC.

The chain carries TRBV5-1 and TRBJ2-2; 11 bases are shared with TRBD2. J lost 1 base, V lost 4 bases, and 3 bases had no gene match. Per the germline V gene, CDR1 is SGHRS and CDR2 is YFSETQ. The CDR3 is 16 amino acids. CDR3 sequence (DNA): TGCGCCAGCAGCGAGGGGACTAGCGGGAACACCGGGGAGCTGTTTTTT. Translation: CASSEGTSGNTGELFF.

CDR3 DNA sequence: TGTGCCAGTAGTGCGGGGACTAGCGCTACGAGCTCCTACAATGAGCAGTTCTTC. It is translated as CASSAGTSATSSYNEQFF. This chain joins TRBV19 and TRBJ2-1; TRBD2 agrees at 10 bases. There are 18 residues in the CDR3. The trim removed 5 bases at V and 0 bases at J, leaving 10 bases unmatched. The V gene's germline CDR1 is LNHDA and CDR2 SQIVND (reference sequence).

In DNA, the CDR3 is TGTGCCAGCAGCCCGAGACTAGCGGGTTCCTACGAGCAGTACTTC. This encodes CASSPRLAGSYEQYF. V is TRBV3-1 (or the pseudogene TRBV3-2) and J is TRBJ2-7; TRBD2 matches 10 bases. The CDR3 sequence is 15 residues long. Germline V gene data show CDR1 as LGHDT and CDR2 as YNNKEL (reference sequence). V was clipped by 4 bases and J by 1 base; unmatched bases: 4.

This chain connects TRBV18 to TRBJ2-1; tentative D call: TRBD2 (6 bases). The CDR3 is 16 amino acids. Germline V CDR1 and CDR2: KGHSH, LQKENI. The V and J ends lost 1 base and 5 bases respectively, with 15 bases between them. CDR3 sequence: CASSPQEAGSDNEQFF. The CDR3 bases are TGTGCCAGCTCACCACAGGAAGCGGGTAGCGACAATGAGCAGTTCTTC.